The present T cell receptor beta chain was sequenced within a study of early T cells in non-severe SARS-CoV-2 infection. This clonotype was detected a few times. TCRdb ran MiXCR on the 5' RACE reads and lists one entry per CDR3 protein. This table holds about 28,000 distinct CDR3 sequences, less than 6.5% found once. This clonotype originated in an adult who was a healthcare worker with PCR-confirmed SARS-CoV-2 infection or an uninfected control (not recorded which). Material: whole blood, obtained at baseline.

CDR3 nucleotides: TGTGCCAGCAGCTTAGCCAGAAGCACAGATACGCAGTATTTT. Translated, it gives CASSLARSTDTQYF. The chain couples TRBV7-6 to TRBJ2-3; D not certain. With 0 bases removed from V and 0 bases from J, the gap between germline ends came to 4 bases. The CDR3 covers 14 residues. Per the germline V gene, CDR1 is SGHVS and CDR2 is FNYEAQ.